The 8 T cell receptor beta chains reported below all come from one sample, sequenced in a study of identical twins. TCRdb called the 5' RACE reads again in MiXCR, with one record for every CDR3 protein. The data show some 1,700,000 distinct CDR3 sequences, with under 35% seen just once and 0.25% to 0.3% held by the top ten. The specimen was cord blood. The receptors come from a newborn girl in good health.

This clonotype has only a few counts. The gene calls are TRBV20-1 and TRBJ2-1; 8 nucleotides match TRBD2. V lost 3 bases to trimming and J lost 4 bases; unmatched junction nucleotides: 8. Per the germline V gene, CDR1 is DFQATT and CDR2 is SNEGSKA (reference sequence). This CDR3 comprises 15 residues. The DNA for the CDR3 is TGCAGTGCTAGGTGGGAACTAGCGGCTTACAATGAGCAGTTCTTC. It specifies CSARWELAAYNEQFF.

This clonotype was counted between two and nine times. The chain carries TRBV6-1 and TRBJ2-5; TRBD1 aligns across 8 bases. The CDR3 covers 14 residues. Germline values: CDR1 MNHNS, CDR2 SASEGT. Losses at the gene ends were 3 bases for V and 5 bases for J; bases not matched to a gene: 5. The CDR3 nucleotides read TGTGCCAGCAGTGAGGGCAGGGGGCATGAGACCCAGTACTTC. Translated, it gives CASSEGRGHETQYF.

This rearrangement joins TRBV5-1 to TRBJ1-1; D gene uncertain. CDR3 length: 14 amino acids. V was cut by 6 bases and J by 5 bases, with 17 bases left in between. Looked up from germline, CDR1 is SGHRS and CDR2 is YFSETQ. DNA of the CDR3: TGCGCCAGCACCCGGACGCCCGAAGTAACTGAAGCTTTCTTT. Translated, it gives CASTRTPEVTEAFF.

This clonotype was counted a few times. CDR3 DNA: TGTGCCAGCAGACGAACACAGATAACGCAGTATTTT. Translated: CASRRTQITQYF. The V and J genes are TRBV28 and TRBJ2-3, with unresolved D. The germline gives CDR1 MDHEN, CDR2 SYDVKM. V lost 6 bases and J lost 9, with 13 bases in between. The CDR3 totals 12 residues.

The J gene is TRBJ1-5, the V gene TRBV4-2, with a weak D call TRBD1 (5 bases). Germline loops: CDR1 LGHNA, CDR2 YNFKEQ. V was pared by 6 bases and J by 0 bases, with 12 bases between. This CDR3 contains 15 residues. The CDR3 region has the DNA TGTGCCAGCAGACTGGACACTAATAGCAATCAGCCCCAGCATTTT. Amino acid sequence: CASRLDTNSNQPQHF.

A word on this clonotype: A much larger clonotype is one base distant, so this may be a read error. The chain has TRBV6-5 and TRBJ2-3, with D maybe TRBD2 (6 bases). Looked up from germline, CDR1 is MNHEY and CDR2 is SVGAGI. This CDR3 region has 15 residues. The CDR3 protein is CASTRGVLPTDTRYF. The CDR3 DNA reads TGTGCCAGCACCCGCGGGGTCTTGCCGACAGATACGCGGTATTTT.

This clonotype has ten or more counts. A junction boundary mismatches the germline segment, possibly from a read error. The CDR3 DNA sequence: TGTGCCAGCAGCTTATTCAATGTGCAGTTCTTC. Translating it yields CASSLFNVQFF. The chain combines TRBV7-2 with TRBJ2-1; no clear D gene. The CDR3 has 11 residues. Germline V gene sequence: CDR1 SGHTA, CDR2 FQGNSA.

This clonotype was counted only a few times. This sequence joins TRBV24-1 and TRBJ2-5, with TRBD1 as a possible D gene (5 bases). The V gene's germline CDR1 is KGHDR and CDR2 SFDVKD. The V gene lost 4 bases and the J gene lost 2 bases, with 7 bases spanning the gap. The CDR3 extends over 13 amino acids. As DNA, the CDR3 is TGTGCCACCAGTGAGGCAGGGCAAGAGACCCAGTACTTC. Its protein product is CATSEAGQETQYF.